The 2 T cell receptor beta chains below all came from one sample that was sequenced in a study of shared clonotypes between healthy human individuals. Only in-frame clones appear in the TCRdb table, and some are missing; sequencing was by immunoSEQ multiplex PCR. The table lists some 1,900,000 clones, approximately 94% of them singletons. Terminally differentiated effector memory CD45RA+ cells were excluded by CCR7 positive selection of CD45RO-negative cells. Sequencing was done on a sample of naive CD8+ T cells sorted from blood. The receptors originated from a man aged 18 to 30 in good health.

The table lists this clone with a count of one. The gene calls are TRBV6-1 and TRBJ2-7; D perhaps matches TRBD2 (6 bases). The germline gives CDR1 MNHNS, CDR2 SASEGT. This CDR3 has 15 amino acids. V lost 5 bases, J lost 2 bases, and 16 bases lay in between. The CDR3 DNA reads as TGTGCCAGCAGTTTGGGATCTGGGAGGACCTACGAGCAGTACTTC. This encodes CASSLGSGRTYEQYF.

V usage is TRBV27 and J usage is TRBJ2-2; D possibly uses TRBD1 or TRBD2 (5 bases each). Per germline, CDR1 MNHEY and CDR2 SMNVEV (reference sequence). The CDR3 runs 14 residues. V was cut by 3 bases and J by 7 bases, with 12 bases left in between. Here the CDR3 reads CASSLWGIGGELFF. CDR3 in DNA: TGTGCCAGCAGTTTGTGGGGGATTGGCGGGGAGCTGTTTTTT.